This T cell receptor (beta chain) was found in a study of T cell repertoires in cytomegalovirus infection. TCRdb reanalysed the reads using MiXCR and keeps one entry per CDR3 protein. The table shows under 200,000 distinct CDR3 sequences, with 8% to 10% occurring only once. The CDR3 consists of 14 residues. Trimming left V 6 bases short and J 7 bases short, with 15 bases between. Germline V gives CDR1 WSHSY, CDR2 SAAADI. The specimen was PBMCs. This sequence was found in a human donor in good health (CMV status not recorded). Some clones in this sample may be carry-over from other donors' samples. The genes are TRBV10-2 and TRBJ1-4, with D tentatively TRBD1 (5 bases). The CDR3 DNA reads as TGCGCCAGCAGACCGGGACCCGGAGGTGAAAAACTGTTTTTT. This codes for CASRPGPGGEKLFF.